This T cell receptor (beta chain) was identified in a study of T cells after posttransplantation cyclophosphamide. Clones were read by immunoSEQ multiplex PCR, and TCRdb kept only the in-frame ones, dropping some. Among 47,000 or so clones, 92% were seen once, and the ten largest hold less than 3.5%. The CDR3 has 13 amino acids. Germline lookup yields CDR1 SNHLY and CDR2 FYNNEI. V trimming: 6 bases; J trimming: 4 bases; junction bases outside the gene matches: 3. The sequence came from a woman in her fifties or sixties in good health and a related stem cell transplant donor. The chain combines TRBV2 with TRBJ2-3; 8 nucleotides agree with TRBD2. Sequencing input: PBMCs. Written as DNA, the CDR3 is TGTGCCAGCAGCGGGGGGGCCCCAGATACGCAGTATTTT. This translates into CASSGGAPDTQYF.